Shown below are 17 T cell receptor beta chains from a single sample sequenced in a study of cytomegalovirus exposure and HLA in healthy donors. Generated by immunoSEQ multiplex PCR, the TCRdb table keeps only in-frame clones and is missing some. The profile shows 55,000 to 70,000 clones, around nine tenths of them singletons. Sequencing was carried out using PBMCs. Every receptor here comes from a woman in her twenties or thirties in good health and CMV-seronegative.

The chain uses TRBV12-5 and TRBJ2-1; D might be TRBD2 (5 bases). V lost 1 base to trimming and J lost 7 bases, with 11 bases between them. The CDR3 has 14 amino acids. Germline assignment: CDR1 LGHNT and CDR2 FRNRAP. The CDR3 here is CASGLAGDWNEQFF. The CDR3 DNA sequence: TGTGCTAGTGGTTTGGCCGGGGATTGGAATGAGCAGTTCTTC.

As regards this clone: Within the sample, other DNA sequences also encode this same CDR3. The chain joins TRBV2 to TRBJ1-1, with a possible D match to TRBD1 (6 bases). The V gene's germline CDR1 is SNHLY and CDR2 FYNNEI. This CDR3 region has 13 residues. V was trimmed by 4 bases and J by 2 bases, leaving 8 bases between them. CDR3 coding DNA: TGTGCCAGCAGTGGACAGGTTAACACTGAAGCTTTCTTT. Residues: CASSGQVNTEAFF.

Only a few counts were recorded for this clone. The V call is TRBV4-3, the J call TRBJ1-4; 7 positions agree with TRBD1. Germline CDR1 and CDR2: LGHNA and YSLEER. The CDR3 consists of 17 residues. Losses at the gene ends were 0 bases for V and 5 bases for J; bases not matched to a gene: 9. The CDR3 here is CASSQETTGHRNEKLFF. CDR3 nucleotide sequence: TGCGCCAGCAGCCAAGAGACGACAGGGCATAGGAATGAAAAACTGTTTTTT.

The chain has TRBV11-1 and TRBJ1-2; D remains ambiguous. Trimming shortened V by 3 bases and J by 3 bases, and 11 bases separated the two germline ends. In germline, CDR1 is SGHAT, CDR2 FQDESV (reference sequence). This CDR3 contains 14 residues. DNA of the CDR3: TGTGCCAGCAGCTTGGGTTTAGGAGACTATGGCTACACCTTC. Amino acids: CASSLGLGDYGYTF.

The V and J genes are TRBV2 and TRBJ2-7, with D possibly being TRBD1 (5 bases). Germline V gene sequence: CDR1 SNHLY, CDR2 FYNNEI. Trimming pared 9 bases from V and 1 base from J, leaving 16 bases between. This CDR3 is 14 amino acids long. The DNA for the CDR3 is TGTGCCAGTAAAGACAGACCCCTTTCCTACGAGCAGTACTTC. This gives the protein CASKDRPLSYEQYF.

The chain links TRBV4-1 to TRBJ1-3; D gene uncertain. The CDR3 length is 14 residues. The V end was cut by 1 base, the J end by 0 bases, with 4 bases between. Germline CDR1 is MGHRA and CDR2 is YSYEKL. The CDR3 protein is CASSQVDSGNTIYF. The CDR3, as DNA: TGCGCCAGCAGCCAAGTAGACTCTGGAAACACCATATATTTT.

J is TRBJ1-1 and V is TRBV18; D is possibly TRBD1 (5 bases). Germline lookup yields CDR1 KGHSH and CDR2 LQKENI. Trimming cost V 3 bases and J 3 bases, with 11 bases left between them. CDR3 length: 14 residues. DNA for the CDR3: TGTGCCAGCTCACCTCAGGGCGTGGACACTGAAGCTTTCTTT. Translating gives CASSPQGVDTEAFF.

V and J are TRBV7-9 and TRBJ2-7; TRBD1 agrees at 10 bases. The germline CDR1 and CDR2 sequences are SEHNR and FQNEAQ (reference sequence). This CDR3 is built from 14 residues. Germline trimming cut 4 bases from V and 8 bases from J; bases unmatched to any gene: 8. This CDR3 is CASSSTGGARKQYF. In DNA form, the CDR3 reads TGTGCCAGCAGCTCGACAGGGGGCGCCCGGAAGCAGTACTTC.

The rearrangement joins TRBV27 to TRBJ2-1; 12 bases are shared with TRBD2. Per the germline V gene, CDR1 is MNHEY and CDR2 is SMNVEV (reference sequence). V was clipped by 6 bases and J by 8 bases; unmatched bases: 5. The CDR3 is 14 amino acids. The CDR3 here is CASSSSGRAYEQFF. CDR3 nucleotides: TGTGCCAGCAGCTCTAGCGGGAGGGCCTATGAGCAGTTCTTC.

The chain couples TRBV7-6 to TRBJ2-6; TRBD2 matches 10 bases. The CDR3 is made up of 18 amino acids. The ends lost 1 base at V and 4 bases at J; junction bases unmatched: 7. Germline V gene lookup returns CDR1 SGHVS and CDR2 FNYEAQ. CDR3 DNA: TGTGCCAGCAGCTTAGAGGTAGCGGGAGGCCTCGGGGCCAACGTCCTGACTTTC. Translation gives CASSLEVAGGLGANVLTF.

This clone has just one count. DNA for the CDR3: TGCAGCGCGGCCAGGATAATGAACACTGAAGCTTTCTTT. Amino acids: CSAARIMNTEAFF. V and J are TRBV29-1 and TRBJ1-1; D gene unclear. This CDR3 is built from 13 residues. Trimming took 7 bases from V and 0 from J, leaving 12 bases between them. The germline gives CDR1 SQVTM, CDR2 ANQGSEA.

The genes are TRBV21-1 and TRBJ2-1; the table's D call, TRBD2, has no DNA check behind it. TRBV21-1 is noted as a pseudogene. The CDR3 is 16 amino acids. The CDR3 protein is CASREIAGGPSNEQFF. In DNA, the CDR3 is TGTGCCAGCAGGGAAATAGCGGGAGGGCCCAGCAATGAGCAGTTCTTC.

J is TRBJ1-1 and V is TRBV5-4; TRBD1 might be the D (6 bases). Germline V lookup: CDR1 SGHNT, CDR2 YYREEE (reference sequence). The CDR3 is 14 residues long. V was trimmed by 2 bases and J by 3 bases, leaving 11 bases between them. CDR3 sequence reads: CASSFTGRDTEAFF. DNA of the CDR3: TGTGCCAGCAGCTTCACAGGGAGGGACACTGAAGCTTTCTTT. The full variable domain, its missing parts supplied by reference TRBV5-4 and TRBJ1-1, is ETGVTQSPTHLIKTRGQQVTLRCSSQSGHNTVSWYQQALGQGPQFIFQYYREEENGRGNFPPRFSGLQFPNYSSELNVNALELDDSALYLCASSFTGRDTEAFFGQGTRLTVV.

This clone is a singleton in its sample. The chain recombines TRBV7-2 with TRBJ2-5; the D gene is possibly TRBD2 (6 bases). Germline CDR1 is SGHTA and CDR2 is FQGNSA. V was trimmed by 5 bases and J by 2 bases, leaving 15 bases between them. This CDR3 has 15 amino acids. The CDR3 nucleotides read TGTGCCAGCAGCCCCGTGAGCGGGTGGCAAGAGACCCAGTACTTC. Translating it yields CASSPVSGWQETQYF.

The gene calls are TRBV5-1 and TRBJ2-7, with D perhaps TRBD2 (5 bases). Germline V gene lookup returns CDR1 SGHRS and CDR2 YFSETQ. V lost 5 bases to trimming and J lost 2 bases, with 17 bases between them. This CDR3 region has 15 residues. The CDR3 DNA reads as TGCGCCAGCAGGCTTTATTCCGGGGATCCCTACGAGCAGTACTTC. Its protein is CASRLYSGDPYEQYF.

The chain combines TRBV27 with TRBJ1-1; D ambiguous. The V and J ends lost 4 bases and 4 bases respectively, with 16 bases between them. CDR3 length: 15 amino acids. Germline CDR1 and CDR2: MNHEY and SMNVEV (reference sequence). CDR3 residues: CASSSPLLSTTEAFF. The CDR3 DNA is TGTGCCAGCAGTTCACCTCTACTAAGTACCACTGAAGCTTTCTTT.

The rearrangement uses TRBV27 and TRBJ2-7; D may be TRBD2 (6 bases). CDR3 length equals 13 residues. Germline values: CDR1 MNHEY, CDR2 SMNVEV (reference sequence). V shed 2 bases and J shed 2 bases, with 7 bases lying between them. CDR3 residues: CASSLGGTYEQYF. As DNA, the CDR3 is TGTGCCAGCAGTTTAGGGGGGACCTACGAGCAGTACTTC.